This is a list of T cell receptor beta chains from one sample in a study of cytomegalovirus exposure and HLA in healthy donors. TCRdb's table, derived via immunoSEQ multiplex PCR, lists solely in-frame clones and lacks some. The table has about 250,000 clones, approximately 84% seen once; the top ten hold around 13%. The material sequenced was PBMCs. The source is a man younger than 30 in good health and CMV-seropositive. CDR3s include the opening cysteine and the closing phenylalanine or tryptophan. Each record gives: J gene, V gene, clone size, D gene, CDR3 protein, CDR3 DNA. A D gene is named only where the DNA matches it firmly. Rows may omit the clone size; those that give it use once, few, many or a size class.

j_call: TRBJ2-3; v_call: TRBV9; clone_size: -; d_call: -; cdr3_aa: CASSVSRTDTQYF; cdr3_nt: TGTGCCAGCAGCGTATCGAGAACAGATACGCAGTATTTT
j_call: TRBJ2-1; v_call: TRBV5-1; clone_size: -; d_call: -; cdr3_aa: CASSLVGGTGNEQFF; cdr3_nt: TGCGCCAGCAGCTTGGTTGGCGGAACCGGGAATGAGCAGTTCTTC
j_call: TRBJ1-2; v_call: TRBV29-1; clone_size: few; d_call: -; cdr3_aa: CSVEEDEGIYGYTF; cdr3_nt: TGCAGCGTTGAAGAGGATGAGGGCATCTATGGCTACACCTTC
j_call: TRBJ2-3; v_call: TRBV2; clone_size: -; d_call: TRBD2; cdr3_aa: CASSEGTSGRFSTDTQYF; cdr3_nt: TGTGCCAGCAGTGAGGGGACTAGCGGGAGGTTTAGCACAGATACGCAGTATTTT
j_call: TRBJ2-2; v_call: TRBV15; clone_size: -; d_call: -; cdr3_aa: CATSRDPGSNTGELFF; cdr3_nt: TGTGCCACCAGCAGAGATCCCGGATCGAACACCGGGGAGCTGTTTTTT
j_call: TRBJ2-3; v_call: TRBV30; clone_size: -; d_call: TRBD1; cdr3_aa: CAWSVQGADTQYF; cdr3_nt: TGTGCCTGGAGTGTACAGGGGGCAGATACGCAGTATTTT
j_call: TRBJ1-1; v_call: TRBV6-5; clone_size: -; d_call: -; cdr3_aa: CASSYDSTNTEAFF; cdr3_nt: TGTGCCAGCAGTTACGACAGTACGAACACTGAAGCTTTCTTT
j_call: TRBJ1-5; v_call: TRBV5-6; clone_size: -; d_call: -; cdr3_aa: CASSFGVSNQPQHF; cdr3_nt: TGTGCCAGCAGCTTCGGGGTTAGCAATCAGCCCCAGCATTTT
j_call: TRBJ1-4; v_call: TRBV11-2; clone_size: -; d_call: -; cdr3_aa: CASSPEWSPNEKLFF; cdr3_nt: TGTGCCAGCAGCCCCGAGTGGAGCCCTAATGAAAAACTGTTTTTT
j_call: TRBJ1-3; v_call: TRBV27; clone_size: -; d_call: -; cdr3_aa: CASSLSGAHSPFSGNTIYF; cdr3_nt: TGTGCCAGCAGTTTATCAGGGGCCCACTCGCCTTTCTCTGGAAACACCATATATTTT
j_call: TRBJ2-7; v_call: TRBV5-1; clone_size: -; d_call: -; cdr3_aa: CASSLADAGEQYF; cdr3_nt: TGCGCCAGCAGCTTGGCGGACGCGGGGGAGCAGTACTTC
j_call: TRBJ1-5; v_call: TRBV28; clone_size: -; d_call: -; cdr3_aa: CASSFRIRQPQHF; cdr3_nt: TGTGCCAGCAGTTTTAGGATCAGGCAGCCCCAGCATTTT
j_call: TRBJ2-3; v_call: TRBV6-5; clone_size: -; d_call: -; cdr3_aa: CASSYGTGRTDTQYF; cdr3_nt: TGTGCCAGCAGTTATGGGACCGGGCGCACAGATACGCAGTATTTT
j_call: TRBJ1-1; v_call: TRBV6-1; clone_size: -; d_call: -; cdr3_aa: CASSTTGSAFF; cdr3_nt: TGTGCCAGCAGCACGACAGGATCTGCTTTCTTT
j_call: TRBJ1-2; v_call: TRBV4-2; clone_size: few; d_call: -; cdr3_aa: CASSLQNYGYTF; cdr3_nt: TGTGCCAGCAGCCTCCAGAACTATGGCTACACCTTC
j_call: TRBJ2-1; v_call: TRBV15; clone_size: -; d_call: TRBD2; cdr3_aa: CATSTLLADNEQFF; cdr3_nt: TGTGCCACCAGCACCTTACTAGCGGACAATGAGCAGTTCTTC
j_call: TRBJ2-3; v_call: TRBV13; clone_size: -; d_call: -; cdr3_aa: CASSLGVTGDTDTQYF; cdr3_nt: TGTGCCAGCAGTTTAGGTGTAACGGGGGACACAGATACGCAGTATTTT
j_call: TRBJ2-7; v_call: TRBV7-9; clone_size: few; d_call: -; cdr3_aa: CASSLTPYYEQYF; cdr3_nt: TGTGCCAGCAGCTTGACACCTTACTACGAGCAGTACTTC
j_call: TRBJ2-7; v_call: TRBV7-8; clone_size: -; d_call: TRBD1; cdr3_aa: CASSVTGQTYEQYF; cdr3_nt: TGTGCCAGCAGCGTAACGGGACAGACCTACGAGCAGTACTTC
j_call: TRBJ2-1; v_call: TRBV5-4; clone_size: few; d_call: TRBD2; cdr3_aa: CASSWGLAGNYNEQFF; cdr3_nt: TGTGCCAGCAGCTGGGGACTAGCGGGGAACTACAATGAGCAGTTCTTC
j_call: TRBJ2-1; v_call: TRBV19; clone_size: -; d_call: TRBD2; cdr3_aa: CASSIGATSGYNEQFF; cdr3_nt: TGTGCCAGTAGTATAGGTGCGACTAGCGGGTACAATGAGCAGTTCTTC
j_call: TRBJ1-1; v_call: TRBV4-2; clone_size: -; d_call: -; cdr3_aa: CASSQDGLLNTEAFF; cdr3_nt: TGTGCCAGCAGCCAAGACGGCCTTCTGAACACTGAAGCTTTCTTT
j_call: TRBJ1-2; v_call: TRBV19; clone_size: -; d_call: -; cdr3_aa: CASSIELTGGYGYTF; cdr3_nt: TGTGCCAGTAGTATAGAGCTAACCGGAGGCTATGGCTACACCTTC
j_call: TRBJ2-1; v_call: TRBV27; clone_size: -; d_call: TRBD2; cdr3_aa: CASSSLGSGEYNEQFF; cdr3_nt: TGTGCCAGCAGTTCTCTAGGTAGCGGGGAATACAATGAGCAGTTCTTC
j_call: TRBJ1-2; v_call: TRBV30; clone_size: -; d_call: -; cdr3_aa: CAWTPGRPYGYTF; cdr3_nt: TGTGCCTGGACCCCCGGCAGGCCCTATGGCTACACCTTC
j_call: TRBJ2-7; v_call: TRBV27; clone_size: -; d_call: -; cdr3_aa: CASSTGQSYEQYF; cdr3_nt: TGTGCCAGCAGTACCGGACAGTCCTACGAGCAGTACTTC
j_call: TRBJ2-3; v_call: TRBV19; clone_size: few; d_call: TRBD1; cdr3_aa: CASSIDGTGGTDTQYF; cdr3_nt: TGTGCCAGTAGTATAGATGGGACAGGGGGCACAGATACGCAGTATTTT
j_call: TRBJ1-3; v_call: TRBV4-3; clone_size: -; d_call: -; cdr3_aa: CASSQDRRRAGNTIYF; cdr3_nt: TGCGCCAGCAGCCAAGATAGACGGCGCGCTGGAAACACCATATATTTT